The clone carrying this TCR beta chain was seen a few times. Its antigen is currently unknown. Sequenced material consisted of expressed TCRB transcripts (all of the isolated RNA was reverse transcribed). Here immunoSEQ multiplex PCR was the method, and the copy in TCRdb shows in-frame clones only, minus some. Among more than 300,000 clones listed, 9.5% to 10% were seen once. This entry comes from a study of beta chain features in type 1 diabetes. Across the whole study: The patient and healthy donor groups were comparable for age, gender and cell yields.

CDR3 length: 16 residues. V lost 6 bases and J lost 7; bases outside the gene matches: 8. Germline V lookup: CDR1 MNHNY, CDR2 SVGAGI (reference sequence). Study results and caveats: All four CD4+ subsets of Type 1 diabetes patients contained TCRB CDR3s that were moderately but significantly shorter. Using cDNA template may skew counts toward highly expressing activated cells.

Sequences were obtained from central memory CD4+ T cells from blood. The V gene is TRBV6-6, the J gene TRBJ2-2; 13 bases are shared with TRBD2. The receptor was derived from a man younger than 45 with type 1 diabetes. The CDR3 sequence is CASRDTSGRASGELFF. CDR3 nucleotide sequence: TGTGCCAGCAGAGATACTAGCGGGAGGGCCAGCGGGGAGCTGTTTTTT.